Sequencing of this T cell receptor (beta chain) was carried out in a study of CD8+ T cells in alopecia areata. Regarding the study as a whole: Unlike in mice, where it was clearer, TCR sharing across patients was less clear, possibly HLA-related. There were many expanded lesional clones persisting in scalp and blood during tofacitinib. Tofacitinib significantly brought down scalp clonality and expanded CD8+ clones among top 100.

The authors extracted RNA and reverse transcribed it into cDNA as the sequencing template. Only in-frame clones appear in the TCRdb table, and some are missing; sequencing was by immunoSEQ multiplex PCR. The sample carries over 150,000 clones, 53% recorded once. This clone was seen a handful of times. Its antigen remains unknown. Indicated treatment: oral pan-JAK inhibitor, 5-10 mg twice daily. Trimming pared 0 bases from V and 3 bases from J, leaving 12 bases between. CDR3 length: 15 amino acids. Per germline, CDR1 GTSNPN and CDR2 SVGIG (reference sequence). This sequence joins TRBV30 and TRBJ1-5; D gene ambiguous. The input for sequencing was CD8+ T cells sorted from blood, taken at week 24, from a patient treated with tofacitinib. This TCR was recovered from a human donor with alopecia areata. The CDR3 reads CAWSVSRDYNQPQHF. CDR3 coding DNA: TGTGCCTGGAGTGTTTCGCGGGATTACAATCAGCCCCAGCATTTT.